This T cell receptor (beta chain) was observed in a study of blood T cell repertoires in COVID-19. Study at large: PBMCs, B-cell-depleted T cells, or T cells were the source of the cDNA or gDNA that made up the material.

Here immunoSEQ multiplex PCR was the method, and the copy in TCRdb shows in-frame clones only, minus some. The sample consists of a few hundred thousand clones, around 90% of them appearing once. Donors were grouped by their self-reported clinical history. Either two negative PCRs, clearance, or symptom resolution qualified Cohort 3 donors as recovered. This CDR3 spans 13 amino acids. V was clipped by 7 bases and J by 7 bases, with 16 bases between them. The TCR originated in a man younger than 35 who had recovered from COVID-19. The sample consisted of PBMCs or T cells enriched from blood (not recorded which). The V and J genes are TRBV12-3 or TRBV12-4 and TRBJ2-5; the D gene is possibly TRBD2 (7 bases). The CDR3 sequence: CASNLGEGGTQYF. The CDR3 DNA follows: TGTGCCAGCAATCTTGGGGAGGGGGGGACCCAGTACTTC.